This T cell receptor beta chain was sequenced during a study of T cell responses to AZD1222 COVID-19 vaccine (dated by TCRdb to the early 2020s). Some background on the complete study: AZD1222 recipients with second doses at about 4 weeks or about 12 weeks were pooled, because spike-specific TCR depth and breadth did not differ between schedules. A total of 230 to 250 trial participants underwent TCR sequencing, of whom nearly 210 received two doses of AZD1222 and 26 received two doses of the MenACWY control vaccine. Trial participants were enrolled by age into subgroups of 18-55, 56-69 and 70-plus years, and about 150, 27 and 61 TCR-sequenced participants, respectively, were included in these subgroups.

The time point label on this specimen signifies: baseline before first vaccination. Samples from vaccinated people were obtained from the UK trials COV001 and COV002, which included a single-blind randomized controlled phase 2/3 trial of AZD1222 (ChAdOx1 nCoV-19) in healthy adults. For TCRbeta chain sequencing, PBMC samples from trial participants were taken at day 0 and at day 28 after the second dose. CDR1 and CDR2 are read off the germline V gene (reference sequence) as SEHNR and FQNEAQ. The CDR3 contains 16 residues, cysteine and phenylalanine counted. Only CDR3 DNA is held: 48 bases, read in frame from base 1. Cut back by 5 bases and 0 bases, the V and J ends lie 13 bases apart. Study-wide findings and limitations: Vaccine-associated CD4 TCRs spanned the whole spike protein, with dominant responses in regions 160-218 and 743-854. Most participants were white British and females outnumbered males, and the authors suggested that clonal diversity may have been underestimated. A significant rise in spike-specific TCR breadth and depth was observed after two AZD1222 doses relative to day 0 and relative to MenACWY recipients. Conclusions about previously exposed vaccinees are limited, since just five or six AZD1222 recipients were seropositive for SARS-CoV-2 at baseline. Because no samples from the day 14 peak response were available, repertoires could be characterized only after the peak T cell response. The 56-69-year group was small, and its depth increase did not reach significance, likely because of low power. Nearly half of unique spike-specific TCRs reportedly recognized epitopes outside regions mutated in the B.1.351 and B.1.1.7 variants.

The CDR3 regions of human TCRbeta chains were subjected to immunosequencing. Concerning the study's data processing: Repertoire TCRs were matched against a reference library of SARS-CoV-2-specific TCRs generated with the MIRA antigen-specificity platform. Breadth was defined as the fraction of unique TCRs that were SARS-CoV-2-associated, and depth was defined as the fraction of total T cells that were SARS-CoV-2-associated. Using the MIRA data, each spike-specific TCR was mapped to the spike region that the TCR reacts to and placed in a CD4 or CD8 class. Log10-transformed breadth and depth values were compared by one-way ANOVA with Sidak's multiple comparisons tests. TCRdb's version of the immuneACCESS table is confined to in-frame rearrangements and falls short of the full clone set. An unresolved V gene accounts for under half of the shortfall where checked; the remainder is of unknown origin. The V and J calls and clone size were taken over from that table, and D and trimming were inferred from the DNA. The sample data list 140,000 to 150,000 clones, and more than 85% of these were observed just once. About 3.7% of the sample is in the top ten clones.

Details on this clone: The specificity of this receptor is unknown. No base quality information exists; no much larger clone differs at one position.

The specimen was peripheral blood, collected on day 0 of AZD1222 vaccination. The sequence derives from an adult in good health. Recombination linked TRBV7-9 to TRBJ1-4; the D gene lacks a confident call. At the DNA level, the sequence is TGTGCCAGCAGCGAGCCCTCATCGGCAACTAATGAAAAACTGTTTTTT. Its product reads: CASSEPSSATNEKLFF.